One T cell receptor beta chain is described in this entry. The target antigen is unknown. These data originate in a study of post-analysis software for immune sequencing data. Study-level background: Patients with relapsing-remitting, secondary progressive and progressive-relapsing multiple sclerosis courses were all represented. Study-wide results and limits: When patients were compared with controls, about five TRBV segments were more frequent, TRBV5-6, TRBV5-1 and TRBV20-1 among them. F-measure co-clustering was strong for batch-matched samples. Controls showed significantly higher normalized Chao1 diversity than did multiple sclerosis patients.

Germline values: CDR1 LGHDT, CDR2 YNNKEL (reference sequence). The CDR3 loop spans 16 amino acids. Trimming left V 0 bases short and J 2 bases short, with 8 bases between. cDNA libraries for TCR beta contained unique molecular identifiers. Roughly 500,000 cDNA molecules were obtained per 1 to 10 million input T cells. TCRdb independently ran MiXCR on the PCR reads; one entry per CDR3 protein. Of about 680,000 distinct CDR3 sequences listed, 55% to 60% are singletons. The specimen was blood. The rearrangement uses TRBV3-1 and TRBJ2-6, with D possibly matching TRBD1 (5 bases). This receptor was obtained from a girl aged 2 to 9 with multiple sclerosis. CDR3 residues: CASSQDVQAGANVLTF. The CDR3 coding sequence is TGTGCCAGCAGCCAAGATGTACAGGCTGGGGCCAACGTCCTGACTTTC.